The 30 T cell receptor beta chains below come from one sample, sequenced in a study of neurological immune-mediated disorders. TCRdb fed the 5' RACE reads into MiXCR, producing one record per CDR3 protein. The table records 55,000 to 80,000 distinct CDR3 sequences, around 13% of them present only once. This sample's time point: longitudinal time-point 1 (baseline). Sequencing input: PBMCs. The receptors originated from a female donor with HTLV-1-associated myelopathy (HAM/TSP).

The chain employs TRBV12-3 or TRBV12-4 and TRBJ1-5, with D possibly being TRBD1 (5 bases). The CDR3 is 16 amino acids. The V and J ends lost 1 base and 1 base respectively, with 11 bases between them. The DNA for the CDR3 is TGTGCCAGCAGTTTAGGGAGGGGCGGGAGCAATCAGCCCCAGCATTTT. This gives the protein CASSLGRGGSNQPQHF.

This clonotype was recorded many times. The V call is TRBV5-1, the J call TRBJ2-1; D is undetermined. Per the germline V gene, CDR1 is SGHRS and CDR2 is YFSETQ. There are 14 residues in the CDR3. V was trimmed by 1 base and J by 9 bases, leaving 14 bases between them. CDR3 nucleotide sequence: TGCGCCAGCAGCTTGTCAGTTACCGATCGTGAGCAGTTCTTC. This translates into CASSLSVTDREQFF.

The table lists this clonotype with a few counts. The V call is TRBV2, the J call TRBJ1-2; 9 bases line up with TRBD1. CDR3 length: 16 amino acids. Trimming cost V 6 bases and J 5 bases; bases outside gene matches: 13. The germline V gene encodes CDR1 SNHLY and CDR2 FYNNEI. In DNA form, the CDR3 reads TGTGCCAGCAGCGGGCCGGGACAGGGAGTTTTTTATGGCTACACCTTC. This encodes CASSGPGQGVFYGYTF.

V gene TRBV6-2 or TRBV6-3 combines with J gene TRBJ2-7; TRBD2 might be the D (6 bases). With 5 bases removed from V and 1 base from J, the gap between germline ends came to 18 bases. Germline CDR1 and CDR2: MNHEY and SVGEGT. This CDR3 is 16 amino acids long. The CDR3 DNA sequence: TGTGCCAGCAGTCCTTTTTGGAGGGGAGGATCCTACGAGCAGTACTTC. Its protein is CASSPFWRGGSYEQYF.

This clonotype appeared many times. V and J are TRBV29-1 and TRBJ2-1, with 7 nucleotides matching TRBD1. CDR3 size: 15 residues. Germline V lookup: CDR1 SQVTM, CDR2 ANQGSEA. The J segment lost 0 bases and the V segment lost 2 bases, leaving 4 bases of the junction unmatched. The CDR3 nucleotides read TGCAGCGTTGAATCGAGGGACAGCTCCTACAATGAGCAGTTCTTC. Its protein is CSVESRDSSYNEQFF.

This clonotype was picked up many times. The V and J genes are TRBV20-1 and TRBJ1-4; D gene unclear. CDR1 DFQATT and CDR2 SNEGSKA come from the germline V gene (reference sequence). The V and J ends lost 0 bases and 4 bases respectively, with 3 bases between them. CDR3 length: 12 amino acids. This chain's CDR3 is CSAREYNEKLFF. The CDR3 DNA sequence: TGCAGTGCTAGAGAGTATAATGAAAAACTGTTTTTT.

This clonotype has a count of ten or more. The rearrangement joins TRBV5-1 to TRBJ2-7, with 9 bases that match TRBD1. Germline assignment: CDR1 SGHRS and CDR2 YFSETQ. The length of the CDR3 is 16 residues. J was trimmed by 6 bases and V by 2 bases; bases with no gene match: 12. The CDR3 region has the DNA TGCGCCAGCAGCTTCGCCGGACAGGGGATTTTTGGCGAGCAGTACTTC. It translates to CASSFAGQGIFGEQYF. Based on the CDR3 plus reference TRBV5-1 and TRBJ2-7, the full variable domain is KAGVTQTPRYLIKTRGQQVTLSCSPISGHRSVSWYQQTPGQGLQFLFEYFSETQRNKGNFPGRFSGRQFSNSRSEMNVSTLELGDSALYLCASSFAGQGIFGEQYFGPGTRLTVT.

This clonotype was counted ten times or more. The J gene is TRBJ2-1, the V gene TRBV6-5, with D tentatively TRBD1 or TRBD2 (6 bases each). V was pared by 2 bases and J by 7 bases, with 15 bases between. The length of the CDR3 is 15 residues. Germline V gives CDR1 MNHEY, CDR2 SVGAGI. The CDR3 protein is CASSYGGQGTNEQFF. CDR3 DNA: TGTGCCAGCAGTTACGGGGGGCAGGGGACGAATGAGCAGTTCTTC.

This clonotype was detected ten times or more. This chain uses TRBV2 with TRBJ1-1, with a possible D match to TRBD1 (6 bases). The length of the CDR3 is 14 residues. Germline CDR1 reads SNHLY; CDR2 reads FYNNEI. Trimming shortened V by 7 bases and J by 2 bases, and 14 bases separated the two germline ends. CDR3 region: CASKQDSKNTEAFF. DNA of the CDR3: TGTGCCAGCAAACAGGACAGCAAAAACACTGAAGCTTTCTTT.

This clonotype occurred many times. The chain recombines TRBV27 with TRBJ1-6, with D uncertain. The CDR3 sequence is 14 residues long. Germline V gene data show CDR1 as MNHEY and CDR2 as SMNVEV (reference sequence). V dropped 3 bases and J dropped 6 bases, with 9 bases sitting between them. The CDR3 DNA reads as TGTGCCAGCAGTTTCGGACCTTCTAATTCACCCCTCCACTTT. Protein: CASSFGPSNSPLHF.

This clonotype has at least ten counts. The chain carries TRBV15 and TRBJ2-6; D gene unclear. Trimming took 5 bases from V and 0 from J, leaving 11 bases between them. The CDR3 covers 16 residues. CDR1 is LNHNV and CDR2 is YYDKDF in the germline V gene (reference sequence). CDR3 protein: CATSPRDLSGANVLTF. Written as DNA, the CDR3 is TGTGCCACCAGCCCTCGAGACCTCTCTGGGGCCAACGTCCTGACTTTC.

This clonotype was found many times. The genes are TRBV5-1 and TRBJ2-2, with D uncertain. Trimming removed 1 base at V and 2 bases at J, with 9 bases between. The CDR3 consists of 15 residues. In germline, CDR1 is SGHRS, CDR2 YFSETQ. Written as DNA, the CDR3 is TGCGCCAGCAGCTTGCAAGGATTAAACACCGGGGAGCTGTTTTTT. Translation gives CASSLQGLNTGELFF.

This clonotype was picked up many times. This rearrangement joins TRBV4-1 to TRBJ2-3; D is unresolved. In germline, CDR1 is MGHRA, CDR2 YSYEKL. The CDR3 consists of 15 residues. The germline V and J ends were trimmed by 3 bases and 0 bases, with 10 bases remaining between them. In nucleotides, the CDR3 is TGCGCCAGCAGCCACGATCAACCAAGCACAGATACGCAGTATTTT. Translated: CASSHDQPSTDTQYF.

The sample holds many counts of this clonotype. The V call is TRBV3-1, the J call TRBJ1-1; D might be TRBD1 (5 bases). This CDR3 contains 13 residues. Germline lookup yields CDR1 LGHDT and CDR2 YNNKEL (reference sequence). V shed 7 bases and J shed 11 bases, with 20 bases lying between them. CDR3 region: CASTSSRGRSAFF. DNA of the CDR3: TGTGCCAGCACTTCAAGTAGGGGCAGATCCGCTTTCTTT. The full variable domain, its missing parts supplied by reference TRBV3-1 and TRBJ1-1, is DTAVSQTPKYLVTQMGNDKSIKCEQNLGHDTMYWYKQDSKKFLKIMFSYNNKELIINETVPNRFSPKSPDKAHLNLHINSLELGDSAVYFCASTSSRGRSAFFGQGTRLTVV.

At least ten counts were recorded for this clonotype. The chain carries TRBV15 and TRBJ2-7; D tentatively reads TRBD1 or TRBD2 (5 bases each). Germline CDR1 reads LNHNV; CDR2 reads YYDKDF (reference sequence). This CDR3 contains 15 residues. V lost 0 bases to trimming and J lost 1 base, with 10 bases between them. This CDR3 reads CATSRDNGASYEQYF. In nucleotides, the CDR3 is TGTGCCACCAGCAGAGATAACGGGGCATCCTACGAGCAGTACTTC.

In this sample, this clonotype turned up many times. This chain links TRBV7-2 with TRBJ1-2; D remains unclear. This CDR3 is 14 amino acids long. Germline lookup yields CDR1 SGHTA and CDR2 FQGNSA. V was pared by 5 bases and J by 8 bases, with 18 bases between. CDR3 loop: CASSKPGLSWGYTF. The CDR3 bases are TGTGCCAGCAGCAAACCGGGCCTATCTTGGGGCTACACCTTC.

This clonotype was seen many times. The V call is TRBV20-1, the J call TRBJ1-1; D remains unclear. The CDR3 length is 12 residues. V was cut by 1 base and J by 4 bases, with 7 bases left in between. From germline, CDR1 is DFQATT and CDR2 SNEGSKA (reference sequence). CDR3 region: CSARVGSTEAFF. The CDR3 DNA follows: TGCAGTGCTAGAGTAGGGAGCACTGAAGCTTTCTTT.

Worth noting for this clonotype: Here the CDR3 omits its conserved ending phenylalanine or tryptophan, so a read error is the likely source. J is TRBJ1-2 and V is TRBV18; no clear D. V dropped 5 bases and J dropped 0 bases, with 7 bases sitting between them. The CDR3 is 13 amino acids. The germline V gene encodes CDR1 KGHSH and CDR2 LQKENI. The CDR3 region has the DNA TGTGCCAGCTCATCCACACCTAACTATGGCTACACCCTC. This translates into CASSSTPNYGYTL.

A note on this clonotype: A much larger clonotype is one base distant, so this may be a read error. The V gene is TRBV7-6, the J gene TRBJ1-3; D gene uncertain. This CDR3 has 13 residues. In germline, CDR1 is SGHVS, CDR2 FNYEAQ. Between the trimmed V and J ends, which lost 2 bases and 4 bases, there was a span of 6 bases. The CDR3 region is CASSLYLGNTIYF. CDR3 coding DNA: TGTGCCAGCAGCTTATATCTAGGAAACACCATATATTTT.

This clonotype was counted at least ten times. This chain links TRBV7-2 with TRBJ2-5; tentative D call: TRBD2 (7 bases). Trimming took off 4 bases at V and 2 bases at J, with 17 bases between the two ends. Per germline, CDR1 SGHTA and CDR2 FQGNSA. The CDR3 has 16 residues. CDR3 nucleotides: TGTGCCAGCAGCTACCAAGGGGGGGCGGGACAAGAGACCCAGTACTTC. This translates into CASSYQGGAGQETQYF. The entire variable domain, with the rest obtained from reference TRBV7-2 and TRBJ2-5, is as follows: GAGVSQSPSNKVTEKGKDVELRCDPISGHTALYWYRQSLGQGLEFLIYFQGNSAPDKSGLPSDRFSAERTGGSVSTLTIQRTQQEDSAVYLCASSYQGGAGQETQYFGPGTRLLVL.

This clonotype was seen repeatedly, ten times or more. The chain recombines TRBV7-9 with TRBJ2-1; D is possibly TRBD2 (5 bases). The germline V and J ends were trimmed by 3 bases and 8 bases, with 17 bases remaining between them. Germline V gene lookup returns CDR1 SEHNR and CDR2 FQNEAQ (reference sequence). CDR3 length: 15 residues. CDR3 protein: CASSLVPSSHDEQFF. The CDR3 DNA reads as TGTGCCAGCAGCTTGGTCCCTAGCAGCCACGATGAGCAGTTCTTC.

V usage is TRBV10-3 and J usage is TRBJ2-3, with 12 bases matching TRBD2. This CDR3 spans 15 amino acids. Germline V gene data show CDR1 as ENHRY and CDR2 as SYGVKD. V lost 7 bases, J lost 2 bases, and 4 bases stayed unmatched. CDR3 protein: CAITASGGVTDTQYF. The CDR3 DNA is TGTGCCATCACGGCTAGCGGGGGGGTCACAGATACGCAGTATTTT.

This clonotype was picked up many times. The chain links TRBV9 to TRBJ1-2, with D unresolved. The CDR3 has 14 amino acids. Germline V gene lookup returns CDR1 SGDLS and CDR2 YYNGEE. Trimming removed 3 bases from V and 5 bases from J, with 14 bases in between. DNA for the CDR3: TGTGCCAGCAGCGGGTATGAACAGTTATATGGCTACACCTTC. Translating gives CASSGYEQLYGYTF.

This clonotype was seen at least ten times. The rearrangement joins TRBV20-1 to TRBJ2-7; the D call may be TRBD1 or TRBD2 (6 bases each). The CDR3 contains 13 residues. The ends were cut back, 6 bases at V and 7 bases at J, with 19 bases in the middle. The germline V gene has CDR1 DFQATT and CDR2 SNEGSKA (reference sequence). The CDR3 here is CSAIAGHPPEQYF. In nucleotides, the CDR3 is TGCAGTGCCATCGCGGGACACCCTCCAGAGCAGTACTTC.

This clonotype was picked up many times. The chain employs TRBV18 and TRBJ2-3; D is unclear. The V gene's germline CDR1 is KGHSH and CDR2 LQKENI. The CDR3 runs to 13 residues. The germline V and J ends were trimmed by 6 bases and 3 bases, with 10 bases remaining between them. CDR3 sequence (DNA): TGTGCCAGCTCCCGGACGGAAACAGATACGCAGTATTTT. The encoded protein is CASSRTETDTQYF.

This clonotype was detected many times. This chain links TRBV7-9 with TRBJ1-1; 8 nucleotides agree with TRBD1. The ends lost 1 base at V and 8 bases at J; junction bases unmatched: 6. The CDR3 loop spans 14 amino acids. Germline CDR1 and CDR2: SEHNR and FQNEAQ (reference sequence). CDR3 sequence (DNA): TGTGCCAGCAGCTTAGGGACAGGGACTGGCGAAGCTTTCTTT. Translation gives CASSLGTGTGEAFF.

Many counts were recorded for this clonotype. This chain links TRBV6-2 or TRBV6-3 with TRBJ1-2, with unresolved D. Germline CDR1 MNHEY, CDR2 SVGEGT. Trimming cost V 7 bases and J 8 bases, with 23 bases left between them. CDR3 length: 15 residues. CDR3 sequence reads: CASTLGGPGSRGYTF. The CDR3 coding sequence is TGTGCCAGCACCCTCGGAGGTCCCGGATCCCGGGGCTACACCTTC.

This clonotype came up many times. The V call is TRBV10-2, the J call TRBJ2-3; D is unclear. This CDR3 has 13 residues. The germline gives CDR1 WSHSY, CDR2 SAAADI. V was cut by 7 bases and J by 4 bases, with 12 bases left in between. The CDR3 reads CASTRASADTQYF. In DNA form, the CDR3 reads TGCGCCAGCACTCGGGCGTCCGCAGATACGCAGTATTTT.

This clonotype has ten or more counts. The chain has TRBV28 and TRBJ2-6; D may match TRBD1 or TRBD2 (5 bases each). This CDR3 contains 13 residues. V lost 10 bases, J lost 0 bases, and 7 bases lay in between. Germline CDR1 is MDHEN and CDR2 is SYDVKM. DNA for the CDR3: TGTGCCATCGGGGCCTCTGGGGCCAACGTCCTGACTTTC. This translates into CAIGASGANVLTF.

This clonotype was recorded at least ten times. This chain links TRBV5-4 with TRBJ2-3; 8 bases agree with TRBD2. The V gene end was trimmed by 0 bases and the J gene end by 4 bases; junction bases not matched to a gene: 7. The CDR3 is 16 residues long. Germline values: CDR1 SGHNT, CDR2 YYREEE (reference sequence). CDR3 DNA sequence: TGTGCCAGCAGCTTGGTTCCAGCGGGGGCGGCAGATACGCAGTATTTT. This sequence encodes CASSLVPAGAADTQYF.